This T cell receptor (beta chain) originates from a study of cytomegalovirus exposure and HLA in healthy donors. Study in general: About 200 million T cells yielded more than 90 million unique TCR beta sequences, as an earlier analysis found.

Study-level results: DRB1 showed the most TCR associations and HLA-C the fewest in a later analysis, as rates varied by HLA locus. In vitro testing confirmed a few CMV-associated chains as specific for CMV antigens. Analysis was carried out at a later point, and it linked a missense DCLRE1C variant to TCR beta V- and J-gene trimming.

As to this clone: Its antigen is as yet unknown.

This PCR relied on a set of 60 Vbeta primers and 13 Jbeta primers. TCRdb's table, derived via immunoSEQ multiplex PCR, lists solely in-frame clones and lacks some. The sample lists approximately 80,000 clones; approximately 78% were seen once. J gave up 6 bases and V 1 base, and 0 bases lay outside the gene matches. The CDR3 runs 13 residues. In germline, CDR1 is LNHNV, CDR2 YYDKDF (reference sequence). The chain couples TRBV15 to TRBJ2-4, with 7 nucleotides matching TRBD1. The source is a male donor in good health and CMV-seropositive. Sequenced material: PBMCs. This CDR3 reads CATSRGDRNIQYF. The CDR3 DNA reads TGTGCCACCAGCAGAGGGGACAGAAACATTCAGTACTTC.